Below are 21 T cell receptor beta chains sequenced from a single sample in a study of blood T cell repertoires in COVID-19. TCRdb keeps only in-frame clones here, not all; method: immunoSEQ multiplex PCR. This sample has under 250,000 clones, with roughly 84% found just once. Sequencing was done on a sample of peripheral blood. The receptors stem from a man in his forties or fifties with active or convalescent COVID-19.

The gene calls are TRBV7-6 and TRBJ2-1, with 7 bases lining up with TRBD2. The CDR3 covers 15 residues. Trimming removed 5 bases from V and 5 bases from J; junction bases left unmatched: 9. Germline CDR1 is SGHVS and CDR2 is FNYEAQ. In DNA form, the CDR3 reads TGTGCCAGCAGCATATTTAGCGGGCGTAACAATGAGCAGTTCTTC. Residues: CASSIFSGRNNEQFF.

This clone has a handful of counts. For the CDR3, the DNA is TGTGCCAGCAGCTCCTCTCTCTTGGGCTACACCTTC. This sequence encodes CASSSSLLGYTF. The chain carries TRBV7-9 and TRBJ1-2; D not resolved. Per germline, CDR1 SEHNR and CDR2 FQNEAQ (reference sequence). This CDR3 comprises 12 residues. V dropped 4 bases and J dropped 8 bases, with 11 bases sitting between them. Full variable domain (rest looked up from reference TRBV7-9 and TRBJ1-2): DTGVSQNPRHKITKRGQNVTFRCDPISEHNRLYWYRQTLGQGPEFLTYFQNEAQLEKSRLLSDRFSAERPKGSFSTLEIQRTEQGDSAMYLCASSSSLLGYTFGSGTRLTVV.

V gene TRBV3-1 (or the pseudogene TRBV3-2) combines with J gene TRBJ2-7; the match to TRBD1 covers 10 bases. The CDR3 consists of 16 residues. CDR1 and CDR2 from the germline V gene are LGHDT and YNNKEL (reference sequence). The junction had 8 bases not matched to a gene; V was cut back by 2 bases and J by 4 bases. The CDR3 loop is CASSQRSGQGTYEQYF. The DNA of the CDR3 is TGTGCCAGCAGCCAAAGGTCGGGACAGGGGACTTACGAGCAGTACTTC.

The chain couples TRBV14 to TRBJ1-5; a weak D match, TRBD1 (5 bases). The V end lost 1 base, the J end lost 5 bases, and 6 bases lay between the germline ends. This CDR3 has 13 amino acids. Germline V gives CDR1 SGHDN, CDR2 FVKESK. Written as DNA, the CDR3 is TGTGCCAGCAGCCAAGGGGGGGATCAGCCCCAGCATTTT. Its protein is CASSQGGDQPQHF.

Here the CDR3 DNA reads TGTGCCAGCTCTGCCCGGGACAGCCTTGTATCCTATGGCTACACCTTC. Translated, it gives CASSARDSLVSYGYTF. The gene calls are TRBV18 and TRBJ1-2; 7 bases line up with TRBD1. The CDR3 loop spans 16 amino acids. Unmatched junction bases numbered 14, after V lost 6 bases and J lost 4 bases. CDR1 KGHSH and CDR2 LQKENI come from the germline V gene.

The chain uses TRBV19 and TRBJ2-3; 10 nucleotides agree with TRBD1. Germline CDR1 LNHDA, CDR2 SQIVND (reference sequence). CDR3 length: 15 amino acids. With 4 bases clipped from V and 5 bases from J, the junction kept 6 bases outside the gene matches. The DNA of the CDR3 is TGTGCCAGTAGTAGACCCGGACAGGGGGTAGATACGCAGTATTTT. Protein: CASSRPGQGVDTQYF.

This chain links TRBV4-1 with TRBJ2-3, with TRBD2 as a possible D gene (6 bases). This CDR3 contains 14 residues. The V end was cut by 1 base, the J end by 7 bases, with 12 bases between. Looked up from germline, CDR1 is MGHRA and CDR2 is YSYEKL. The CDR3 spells CASSQALARNTQYF. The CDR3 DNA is TGCGCCAGCAGCCAAGCCCTAGCGAGGAATACGCAGTATTTT.

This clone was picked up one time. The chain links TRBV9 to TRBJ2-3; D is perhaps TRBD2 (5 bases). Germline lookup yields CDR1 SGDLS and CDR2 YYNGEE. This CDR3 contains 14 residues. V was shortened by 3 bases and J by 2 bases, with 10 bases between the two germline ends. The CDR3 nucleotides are TGTGCCAGCAGCGCCACTAGTTTCACAGATACGCAGTATTTT. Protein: CASSATSFTDTQYF.

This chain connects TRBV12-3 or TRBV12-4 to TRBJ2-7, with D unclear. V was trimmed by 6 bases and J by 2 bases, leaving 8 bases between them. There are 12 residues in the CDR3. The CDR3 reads CASSLSPYEQYF. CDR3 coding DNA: TGTGCCAGCAGCCTAAGTCCCTACGAGCAGTACTTC.

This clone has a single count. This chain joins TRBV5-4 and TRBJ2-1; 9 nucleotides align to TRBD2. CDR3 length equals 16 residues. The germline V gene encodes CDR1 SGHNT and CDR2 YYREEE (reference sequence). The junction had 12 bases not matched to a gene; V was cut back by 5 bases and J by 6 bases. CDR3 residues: CASRPTGAGGRNEQFF. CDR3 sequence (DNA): TGTGCCAGCAGACCGACAGGAGCGGGGGGCCGCAATGAGCAGTTCTTC.

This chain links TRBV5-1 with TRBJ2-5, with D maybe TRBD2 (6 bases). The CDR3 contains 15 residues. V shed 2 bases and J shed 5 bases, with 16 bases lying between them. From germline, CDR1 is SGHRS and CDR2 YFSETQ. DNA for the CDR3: TGCGCCAGCAGCTTCGATGGCCTAGCGTGGGAGACCCAGTACTTC. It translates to CASSFDGLAWETQYF.

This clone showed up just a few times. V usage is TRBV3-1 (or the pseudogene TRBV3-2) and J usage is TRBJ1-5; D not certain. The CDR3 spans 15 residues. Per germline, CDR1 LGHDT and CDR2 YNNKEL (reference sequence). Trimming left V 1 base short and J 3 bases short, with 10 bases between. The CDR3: CASSQGRSFNQPQHF. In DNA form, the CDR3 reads TGTGCCAGCAGCCAAGGAAGGAGCTTCAATCAGCCCCAGCATTTT.

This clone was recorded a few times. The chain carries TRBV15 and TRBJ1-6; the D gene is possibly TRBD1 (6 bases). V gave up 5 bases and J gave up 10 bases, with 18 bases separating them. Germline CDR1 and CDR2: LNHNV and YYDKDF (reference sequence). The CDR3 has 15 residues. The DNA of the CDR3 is TGTGCCACCAGCCGGGAAGGGCCAGGGGAGTCACCCCTCCACTTT. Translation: CATSREGPGESPLHF.

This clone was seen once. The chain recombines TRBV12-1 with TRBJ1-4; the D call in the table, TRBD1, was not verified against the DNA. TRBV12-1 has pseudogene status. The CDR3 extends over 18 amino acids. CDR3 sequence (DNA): TGTGCCAGCAGAGTGACAGCACGGGTCGCTGCAACTAATGAAAAACTGTTTTTT. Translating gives CASRVTARVAATNEKLFF.

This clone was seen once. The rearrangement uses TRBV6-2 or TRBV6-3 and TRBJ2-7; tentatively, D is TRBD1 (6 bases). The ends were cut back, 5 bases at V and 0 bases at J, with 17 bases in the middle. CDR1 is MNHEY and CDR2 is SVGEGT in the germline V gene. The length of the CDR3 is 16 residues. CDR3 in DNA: TGTGCCAGCAGTAAATCACAGGGATCGAGCTCCTACGAGCAGTACTTC. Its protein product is CASSKSQGSSSYEQYF.

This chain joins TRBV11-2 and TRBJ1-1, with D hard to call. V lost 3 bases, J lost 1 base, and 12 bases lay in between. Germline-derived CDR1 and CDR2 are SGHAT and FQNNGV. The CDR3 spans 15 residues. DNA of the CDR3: TGTGCCAGCAGCTTTATGGCTGGCGGGAACACTGAAGCTTTCTTT. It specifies CASSFMAGGNTEAFF.

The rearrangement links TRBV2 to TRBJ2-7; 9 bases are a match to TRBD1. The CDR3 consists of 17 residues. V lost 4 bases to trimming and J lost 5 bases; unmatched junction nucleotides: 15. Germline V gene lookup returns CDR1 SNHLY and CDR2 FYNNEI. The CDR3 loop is CASSVWPPGQGPHEQYF. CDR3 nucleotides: TGTGCCAGCAGTGTCTGGCCTCCGGGACAGGGCCCTCACGAGCAGTACTTC.

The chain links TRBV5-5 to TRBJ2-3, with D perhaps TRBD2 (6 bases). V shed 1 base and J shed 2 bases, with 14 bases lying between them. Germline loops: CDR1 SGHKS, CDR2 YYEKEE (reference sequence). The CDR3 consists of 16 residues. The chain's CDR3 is CASSLRGAGTTDTQYF. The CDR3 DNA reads TGTGCCAGCAGCTTGAGGGGCGCGGGGACCACAGATACGCAGTATTTT.

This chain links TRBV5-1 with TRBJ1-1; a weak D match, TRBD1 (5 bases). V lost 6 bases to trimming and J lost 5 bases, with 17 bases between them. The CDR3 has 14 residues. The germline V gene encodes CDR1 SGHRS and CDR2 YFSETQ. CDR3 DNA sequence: TGCGCCAGCATGCCGGGGCAGGGAGGGACTGAAGCTTTCTTT. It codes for CASMPGQGGTEAFF.

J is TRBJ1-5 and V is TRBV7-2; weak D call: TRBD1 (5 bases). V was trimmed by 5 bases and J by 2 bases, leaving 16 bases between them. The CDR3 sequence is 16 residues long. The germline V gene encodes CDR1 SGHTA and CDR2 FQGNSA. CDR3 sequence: CASSRLGGTGNQPQHF. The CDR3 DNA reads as TGTGCCAGCAGCCGCCTGGGGGGGACGGGCAATCAGCCCCAGCATTTT.

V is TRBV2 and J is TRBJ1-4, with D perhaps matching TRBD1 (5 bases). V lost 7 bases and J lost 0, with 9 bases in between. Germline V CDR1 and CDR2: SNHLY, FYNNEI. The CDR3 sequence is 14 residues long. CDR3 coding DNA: TGTGCCAGCAATGACAGTCCAACTAATGAAAAACTGTTTTTT. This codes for CASNDSPTNEKLFF.